One T cell receptor beta chain is described in this entry. This clone was detected once. This clone's antigen is unknown. No qualities accompany the bases; no much larger clone lies one base away. Using the deep immunoSEQ assay, multiplex PCR amplified TCR CDR3 regions from genomic DNA. Extracted genomic DNA from each cell subset was spread evenly across all wells of several immunoSEQ 96-well plates, with each plate serving as a replicate. For sorted subsets, approximately 210 ng genomic DNA, equal to some 28,000 T cell genomes, was loaded into each replicate PCR. The purified libraries were quantified using a Qubit 3.0 fluorometer, sized with a Bioanalyzer 2100, and then quantified again using the KAPA Library Quantification kit. Every immunoSEQ 96-well plate was sequenced on a separate single-read 150-cycle Illumina NextSeq 550 flow cell. The paper's data handling went like this. The immunoSEQ output contained only junctional sequences without quality scores, so filtering could not match that applied to full-length reads. To assign V/J genes and CDR3, sequences were annotated using PyIR, a Python wrapper for IgBLAST v1.9, with IMGT germline references. Reads were filtered out if the reads had weak V/J assignments (E-value above 1e-6), no CDR3, stop codons, out-of-frame junctions, or ambiguous translated residues. A V3J clonotype was defined by an identical inferred V gene, J gene, and CDR3 amino acid sequence. Percentage overlap between repertoires was computed as shared unique clonotypes divided by the size of the smaller repertoire. Richness of each repertoire was evaluated using RTK rarefaction, the Chao1 estimator, and Recon v2.1 estimates of unobserved clonotypes. Generation probabilities for all TCRbeta clonotypes obtained by the gDNA method from a handful of donors were computed using OLGA. TCRdb carries this immuneACCESS record with in-frame sequences only. Its versions omit some clonotypes, under half of them owing to an unresolved V gene in the studies checked, with the rest unexplained. V, J and clone size reflect that table, while D and trimming were determined from the DNA. The sample profile shows 1.5 million to 2.5 million clones; about 95% of them were found once. The ten biggest clones cover 0.9% to 1.5% of the sample.

CD8 naive samples were CD45RO-negative cells positively selected for CCR7, giving a CD45RA+CCR7+ population that excluded TemRA cells. The donors were healthy, HIV-negative adults with no recently reported acute infections or vaccinations. Only Caucasian adults living in Nashville, Tennessee, USA were represented among the donors. Blood was obtained by leukapheresis, after which PBMCs were separated by Ficoll-Histopaque density gradient centrifugation and cryopreserved in liquid nitrogen vapor phase. Analytical flow cytometry was used to check the purity and quantity of every magnetically sorted T cell population. From each sorted fraction, genomic DNA was isolated and quantified by UV absorbance on a Nanodrop 2000c. This record belongs to a study of shared clonotypes between healthy human individuals (dated by TCRdb to the early 2020s). For the wider study: A couple of women and three men aged 18 to 49 years were included in the cohort. For each donor, CD4 naive and CD4 memory were each given three plates, CD8 naive was given two plates, and CD8 memory was given one plate. Blood TCR repertoires of five healthy adults were deeply sequenced to estimate repertoire size and the extent of clonotype sharing between individuals. To increase sequencing depth and limit assay-specific biases, TCR repertoire library preparation and sequencing were carried out by different laboratories using diverse techniques. Each donor's leukapheresis produced roughly between roughly 0.85 and 9 billion PBMCs. The research as a whole found: Because the study included only a small number of donors, the genetic and exposure-history diversity represented was limited. Naive subsets generally had larger estimated clonotype richness than memory subsets. Compared with non-shared clonotypes, clonotypes shared by all four sorted-subset donors had higher generation probabilities. Sharing across a few donors was observed for 5% to 6.5% of naive CD4, less than 4% of naive CD8, 2% to 2.5% of memory CD4, and about 0.38% of memory CD8 clonotypes. Rarefaction of sorted-subset datasets indicated incomplete sequencing despite the large sequencing depth. Sampling was limited to blood, and TCR repertoires in tissue likely differ from TCR repertoires in blood. Based on pairwise subsampling, the degree of clonotype sharing among donors was expected to be affected by sequencing depth.

The cysteine opens and the phenylalanine closes a CDR3 of 13 amino acids. The only DNA kept is the CDR3, 39 bases in frame from the first base. According to the germline V gene (reference sequence), CDR1 reads MNHEY and CDR2 reads SMNVEV. A distance of 7 bases separates the germline ends of V and J, which lose 1 base and 3 bases respectively. This receptor was taken from a man aged 18 to 35 in good health. The chain couples TRBV27 to TRBJ2-7; the D gene lacks a confident call. The sample was naive CD8+ T cells sorted from blood. The cell subset or site label corresponds to: CD45RA+CCR7+. The bases read TGTGCCAGCAGTTTATTCCAGAGCTACGAGCAGTACTTC. The encoded protein is CASSLFQSYEQYF.